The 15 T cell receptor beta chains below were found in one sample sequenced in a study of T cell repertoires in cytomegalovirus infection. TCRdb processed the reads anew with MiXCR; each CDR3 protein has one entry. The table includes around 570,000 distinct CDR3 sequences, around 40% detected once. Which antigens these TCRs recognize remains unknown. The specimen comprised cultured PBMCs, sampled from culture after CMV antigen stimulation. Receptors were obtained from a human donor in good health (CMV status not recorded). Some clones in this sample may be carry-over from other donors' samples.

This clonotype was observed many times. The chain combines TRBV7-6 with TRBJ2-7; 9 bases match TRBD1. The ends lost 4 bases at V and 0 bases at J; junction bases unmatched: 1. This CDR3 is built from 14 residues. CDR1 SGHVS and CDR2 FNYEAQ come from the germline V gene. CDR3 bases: TGTGCCAGCAGCTGGGACAGGGACTCCTACGAGCAGTACTTC. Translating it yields CASSWDRDSYEQYF.

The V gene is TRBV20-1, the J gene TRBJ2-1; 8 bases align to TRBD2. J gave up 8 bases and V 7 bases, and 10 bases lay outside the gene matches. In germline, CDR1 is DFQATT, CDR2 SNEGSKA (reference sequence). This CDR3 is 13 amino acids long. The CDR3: CSVGGLVFDEQFF. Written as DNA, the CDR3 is TGCAGTGTCGGGGGACTAGTATTTGATGAGCAGTTCTTC.

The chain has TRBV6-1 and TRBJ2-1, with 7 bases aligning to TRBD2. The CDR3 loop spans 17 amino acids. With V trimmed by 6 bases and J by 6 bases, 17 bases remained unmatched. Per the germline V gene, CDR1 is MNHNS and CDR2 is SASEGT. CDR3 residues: CASRGGSTRLRFNEQFF. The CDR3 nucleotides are TGTGCCAGCAGGGGAGGGTCTACCCGACTTCGGTTCAATGAGCAGTTCTTC.

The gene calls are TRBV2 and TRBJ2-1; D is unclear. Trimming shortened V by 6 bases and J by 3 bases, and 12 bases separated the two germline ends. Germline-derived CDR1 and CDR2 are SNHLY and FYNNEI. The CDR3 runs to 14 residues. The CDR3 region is CASSRTYFYNEQFF. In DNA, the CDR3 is TGTGCCAGCAGCCGGACCTATTTCTACAATGAGCAGTTCTTC.

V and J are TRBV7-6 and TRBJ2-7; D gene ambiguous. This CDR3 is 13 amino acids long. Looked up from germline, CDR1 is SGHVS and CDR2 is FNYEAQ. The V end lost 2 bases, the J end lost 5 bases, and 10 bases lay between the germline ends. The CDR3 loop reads CASSLPPMDEQYF. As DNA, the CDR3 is TGTGCCAGCAGCTTACCTCCAATGGACGAGCAGTACTTC.

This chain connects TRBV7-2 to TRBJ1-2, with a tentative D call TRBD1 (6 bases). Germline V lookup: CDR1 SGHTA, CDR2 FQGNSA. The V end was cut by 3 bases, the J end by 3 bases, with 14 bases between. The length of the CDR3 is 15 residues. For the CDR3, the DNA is TGTGCCAGCAGCTTCTGCTACAGGGCCCACTATGGCTACACCTTC. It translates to CASSFCYRAHYGYTF.

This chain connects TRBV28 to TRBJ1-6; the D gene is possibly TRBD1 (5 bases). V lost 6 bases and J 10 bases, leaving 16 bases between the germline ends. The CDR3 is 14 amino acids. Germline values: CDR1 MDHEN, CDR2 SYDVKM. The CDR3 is CASSRWAGGSPLHF. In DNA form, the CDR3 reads TGTGCCAGCAGCCGCTGGGCCGGGGGGTCACCCCTCCACTTT.

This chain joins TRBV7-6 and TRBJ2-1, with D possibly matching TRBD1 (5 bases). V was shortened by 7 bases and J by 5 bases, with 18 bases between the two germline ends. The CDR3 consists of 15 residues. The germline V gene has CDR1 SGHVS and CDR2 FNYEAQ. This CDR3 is CASTPGATDHNEQFF. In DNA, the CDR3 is TGTGCCAGCACCCCTGGGGCCACGGACCACAATGAGCAGTTCTTC.

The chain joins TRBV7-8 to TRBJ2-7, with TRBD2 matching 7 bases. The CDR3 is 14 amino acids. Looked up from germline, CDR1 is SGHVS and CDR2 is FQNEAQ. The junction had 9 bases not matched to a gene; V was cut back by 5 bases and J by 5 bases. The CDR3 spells CASSPRTSVHEQYF. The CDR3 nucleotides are TGTGCCAGCAGCCCGCGTACTAGCGTCCACGAGCAGTACTTC.

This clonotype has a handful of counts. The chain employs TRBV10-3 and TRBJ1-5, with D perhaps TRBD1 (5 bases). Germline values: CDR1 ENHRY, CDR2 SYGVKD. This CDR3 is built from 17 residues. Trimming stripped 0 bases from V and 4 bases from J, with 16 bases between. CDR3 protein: CAISESLFGGSNQPQHF. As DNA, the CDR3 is TGTGCCATCAGTGAGTCGTTGTTTGGGGGATCTAATCAGCCCCAGCATTTT.

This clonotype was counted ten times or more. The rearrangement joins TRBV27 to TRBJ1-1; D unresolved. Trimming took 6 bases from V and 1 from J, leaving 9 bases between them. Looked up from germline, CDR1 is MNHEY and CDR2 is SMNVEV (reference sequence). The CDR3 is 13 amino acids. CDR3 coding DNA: TGTGCCAGCAGCTTAAGCCGGAACACTGAAGCTTTCTTT. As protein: CASSLSRNTEAFF.

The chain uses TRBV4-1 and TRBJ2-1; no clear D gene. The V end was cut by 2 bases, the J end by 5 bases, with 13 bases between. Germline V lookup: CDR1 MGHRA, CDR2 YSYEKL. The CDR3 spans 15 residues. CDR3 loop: CASSQMENTNNEQFF. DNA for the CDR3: TGCGCCAGCAGCCAAATGGAAAATACTAACAATGAGCAGTTCTTC.

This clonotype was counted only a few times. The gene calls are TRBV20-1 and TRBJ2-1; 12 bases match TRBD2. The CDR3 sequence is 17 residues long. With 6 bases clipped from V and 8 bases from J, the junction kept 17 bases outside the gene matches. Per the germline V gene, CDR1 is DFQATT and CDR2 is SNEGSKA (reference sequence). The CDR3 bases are TGCAGTGCCCGGGCGGCTAGCGGGGGGGCGAGATGGGATGAGCAGTTCTTC. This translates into CSARAASGGARWDEQFF.

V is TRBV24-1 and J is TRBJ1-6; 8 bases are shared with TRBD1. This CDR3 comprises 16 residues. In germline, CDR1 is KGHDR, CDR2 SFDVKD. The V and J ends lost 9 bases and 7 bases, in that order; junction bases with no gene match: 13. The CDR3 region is CATGRRGRPWNSPLHF. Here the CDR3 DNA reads TGTGCCACCGGGCGCAGGGGGCGGCCTTGGAATTCACCCCTCCACTTT.

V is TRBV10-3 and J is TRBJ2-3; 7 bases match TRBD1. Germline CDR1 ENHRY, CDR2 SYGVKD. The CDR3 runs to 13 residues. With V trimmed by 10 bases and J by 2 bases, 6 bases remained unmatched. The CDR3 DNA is TGTGCCACTCGCGGACAGGACACAGATACGCAGTATTTT. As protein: CATRGQDTDTQYF.